Presented here are 25 T cell receptor beta chains from one specimen sequenced in a study of blood T cell repertoires in COVID-19. Assay used: immunoSEQ multiplex PCR; TCRdb lists only in-frame clones, some missing. The table lists roughly 90,000 clones, 80% to 90% of them singletons. Sequences were obtained from peripheral blood. The receptors derive from a human donor in a cohort sampled during active COVID-19.

The V and J genes are TRBV7-8 and TRBJ2-7, with 9 nucleotides matching TRBD1. V shed 2 bases, J shed 6 bases, and the junction held 2 bases outside the gene matches. The CDR3 length is 13 residues. Germline CDR1 and CDR2: SGHVS and FQNEAQ. This chain's CDR3 is CASSLTGGSEQYF. The CDR3 coding sequence is TGTGCCAGCAGCTTAACAGGGGGCTCCGAGCAGTACTTC.

The count of this clone is one. In nucleotides, the CDR3 is TGTGCCAGCAGCTATCCCGGGACTAGCGGGATGGGGCGGGAGCAGTACTTC. Translation: CASSYPGTSGMGREQYF. The J gene is TRBJ2-7, the V gene TRBV5-4, with 13 bases that match TRBD2. There are 17 residues in the CDR3. The ends lost 3 bases at V and 7 bases at J; junction bases unmatched: 13. The V gene's germline CDR1 is SGHNT and CDR2 YYREEE (reference sequence).

This chain links TRBV29-1 with TRBJ2-1; TRBD2 agrees at 14 bases. Germline CDR1 and CDR2: SQVTM and ANQGSEA. The J segment lost 8 bases and the V segment lost 5 bases, leaving 8 bases of the junction unmatched. The CDR3 spans 15 residues. CDR3 sequence: CSVPRTSGRNHEQFF. The CDR3 DNA reads as TGCAGCGTTCCACGGACTAGCGGGAGGAATCATGAGCAGTTCTTC.

This chain joins TRBV7-9 and TRBJ2-5; tentatively, D is TRBD1 (5 bases). Germline V gene lookup returns CDR1 SEHNR and CDR2 FQNEAQ (reference sequence). This CDR3 comprises 14 residues. Trimming removed 5 bases at V and 4 bases at J, with 14 bases between. DNA for the CDR3: TGTGCCAGCAGCCCAGGGTTTCAGGGAGAGACCCAGTACTTC. Translation gives CASSPGFQGETQYF.

The rearrangement uses TRBV3-1 (or the pseudogene TRBV3-2) and TRBJ1-3; D gene unclear. Germline CDR1 reads LGHDT; CDR2 reads YNNKEL (reference sequence). This CDR3 region has 17 residues. Between the trimmed V and J ends, which lost 4 bases and 0 bases, there was a span of 16 bases. The CDR3 region has the DNA TGTGCCAGCAGCCGTAAGTACTCGGGGAGCTCTGGAAACACCATATATTTT. Its translation is CASSRKYSGSSGNTIYF.

CDR3 DNA sequence: TGTGCCAGCAGTACTAGCGGGGATCCCTACGAGCAGTACTTC. Its protein product is CASSTSGDPYEQYF. This rearrangement joins TRBV7-9 to TRBJ2-7; TRBD2 matches at 10 bases. The CDR3 runs to 14 residues. With V trimmed by 6 bases and J by 2 bases, 4 bases remained unmatched. The germline CDR1 and CDR2 sequences are SEHNR and FQNEAQ (reference sequence).

The rearrangement joins TRBV28 to TRBJ1-4; 9 bases line up with TRBD1. CDR3 length: 15 residues. Germline V gene sequence: CDR1 MDHEN, CDR2 SYDVKM. V dropped 4 bases and J dropped 9; count of bases not matched to a gene: 9. CDR3 in amino acids: CASSSLDRGAQKLFF. The CDR3 DNA follows: TGTGCCAGCAGTTCCCTTGACAGGGGGGCTCAAAAACTGTTTTTT.

This clone was observed a handful of times. The genes are TRBV18 and TRBJ2-7, with D possibly being TRBD1 (6 bases). Germline lookup yields CDR1 KGHSH and CDR2 LQKENI. The V end was cut by 2 bases, the J end by 7 bases, with 18 bases between. The CDR3 is made up of 15 amino acids. In DNA form, the CDR3 reads TGTGCCAGCTCACCAGGGTACAGGGAACACGAAGAGCAGTACTTC. It codes for CASSPGYREHEEQYF.

The rearrangement uses TRBV6-5 and TRBJ2-7, with 7 bases that match TRBD1. Germline CDR1 reads MNHEY; CDR2 reads SVGAGI. CDR3 length equals 13 residues. With V trimmed by 7 bases and J by 2 bases, 5 bases remained unmatched. DNA for the CDR3: TGTGCCAGCAAGGGACAGATGGCCTACGAGCAGTACTTC. Residues: CASKGQMAYEQYF.

The J gene is TRBJ1-6, the V gene TRBV6-5; TRBD1 might be the D (6 bases). Trimming shortened V by 2 bases and J by 10 bases, and 15 bases separated the two germline ends. The CDR3 length is 15 residues. CDR1 is MNHEY, CDR2 SVGAGI, per germline. For the CDR3, the DNA is TGTGCCAGCAGTTACGCGTGGGGACAACTCTCACCCCTCCACTTT. Protein: CASSYAWGQLSPLHF.

The rearrangement links TRBV11-2 to TRBJ1-1, with 7 bases aligning to TRBD1. The CDR3 spans 14 residues. The trim removed 1 base at V and 6 bases at J, leaving 5 bases unmatched. Germline V gives CDR1 SGHAT, CDR2 FQNNGV. The CDR3 reads CASSLGLQGAEAFF. The CDR3 coding sequence is TGTGCCAGCAGCTTAGGTTTGCAGGGGGCTGAAGCTTTCTTT.

The chain carries TRBV27 and TRBJ2-1; 8 bases agree with TRBD2. V was clipped by 0 bases and J by 8 bases; unmatched bases: 3. The CDR3 has 14 residues. CDR1 MNHEY and CDR2 SMNVEV come from the germline V gene (reference sequence). CDR3 loop: CASSLSTGGDEQFF. For the CDR3, the DNA is TGTGCCAGCAGTTTATCGACGGGGGGGGATGAGCAGTTCTTC.

V gene TRBV20-1 combines with J gene TRBJ2-1, with D possibly being TRBD1 (5 bases). The V and J ends lost 6 bases and 3 bases respectively, with 6 bases between them. Germline V CDR1 and CDR2: DFQATT, SNEGSKA (reference sequence). The CDR3 is 11 amino acids. CDR3 region: CSAQGYNEQFF. The CDR3 bases are TGCAGTGCCCAGGGCTACAATGAGCAGTTCTTC.

The J gene is TRBJ2-1, the V gene TRBV7-9, with 11 bases matching TRBD2. V was clipped by 0 bases and J by 4 bases; unmatched bases: 5. The CDR3 totals 17 residues. Germline V gives CDR1 SEHNR, CDR2 FQNEAQ (reference sequence). The CDR3 nucleotides read TGTGCCAGCAGCTTAGCTGGGACTAGCGGAACATACAATGAGCAGTTCTTC. It encodes CASSLAGTSGTYNEQFF.

The chain has TRBV7-3 and TRBJ2-3, with 11 bases matching TRBD2. Germline CDR1 SGHTA, CDR2 FQGTGA. There are 18 residues in the CDR3. V lost 2 bases and J lost 4; bases outside the gene matches: 11. The chain's CDR3 is CASSLFPIAGGVADTQYF. DNA for the CDR3: TGTGCCAGCAGCTTATTCCCCATAGCGGGAGGGGTGGCAGATACGCAGTATTTT. The entire variable domain, with the rest obtained from reference TRBV7-3 and TRBJ2-3, is as follows: GAGVSQTPSNKVTEKGKYVELRCDPISGHTALYWYRQSLGQGPEFLIYFQGTGAADDSGLPNDRFFAVRPEGSVSTLKIQRTERGDSAVYLCASSLFPIAGGVADTQYFGPGTRLTVL.

The rearrangement joins TRBV19 to TRBJ2-5; 12 nucleotides agree with TRBD2. The CDR3 extends over 17 amino acids. Unmatched junction bases numbered 7, after V lost 1 base and J lost 4 bases. The germline V gene encodes CDR1 LNHDA and CDR2 SQIVND (reference sequence). CDR3 DNA: TGTGCCAGTAGTATAGGCCTGAGACTAGCGGGAGTAGAGACCCAGTACTTC. This translates into CASSIGLRLAGVETQYF.

The V and J genes are TRBV14 and TRBJ2-7; D is possibly TRBD1 (6 bases). This CDR3 has 16 residues. The V end was cut by 0 bases, the J end by 8 bases, with 20 bases between. Germline V gives CDR1 SGHDN, CDR2 FVKESK. In nucleotides, the CDR3 is TGTGCCAGCAGCCAAGACGAGGCGCGGACAGTGGGAAAGCAGTACTTC. Translating gives CASSQDEARTVGKQYF.

The chain is built from TRBV5-1 and TRBJ2-1, with 9 bases fitting TRBD2. The CDR3 runs 17 residues. The V segment lost 0 bases and the J segment 4 bases; nucleotides outside the gene matches: 8. Germline CDR1 SGHRS, CDR2 YFSETQ. The CDR3 here is CASSLGVGGRDYNEQFF. The CDR3 DNA is TGCGCCAGCAGCTTGGGTGTCGGCGGGAGGGATTACAATGAGCAGTTCTTC.

The chain carries TRBV3-1 (or the pseudogene TRBV3-2) and TRBJ1-1; the D gene is possibly TRBD1 (5 bases). Germline CDR1 and CDR2: LGHDT and YNNKEL (reference sequence). V was pared by 4 bases and J by 5 bases, with 14 bases between. CDR3 length equals 14 residues. CDR3 bases: TGTGCCAGCAGCCCCCCTGGGGGGGGAACTGAAGCTTTCTTT. Residues: CASSPPGGGTEAFF.

J is TRBJ1-1 and V is TRBV18; TRBD1 aligns across 12 bases. The V and J ends lost 3 bases and 0 bases, in that order; junction bases with no gene match: 5. Germline CDR1 is KGHSH and CDR2 is LQKENI. The CDR3 is 17 residues long. CDR3 residues: CASSPGQGAVMNTEAFF. CDR3 nucleotide sequence: TGTGCCAGCTCACCGGGACAGGGGGCTGTGATGAACACTGAAGCTTTCTTT.

This chain joins TRBV7-3 and TRBJ2-7; 11 bases are shared with TRBD2. CDR1 SGHTA and CDR2 FQGTGA come from the germline V gene. CDR3 size: 14 residues. The V segment lost 7 bases and the J segment 2 bases; nucleotides outside the gene matches: 4. The chain's CDR3 is CASKQTSGAYEQYF. The DNA for the CDR3 is TGTGCCAGCAAGCAGACTAGCGGGGCCTACGAGCAGTACTTC.

V usage is TRBV29-1 and J usage is TRBJ2-3; tentatively, D is TRBD2 (6 bases). The germline CDR1 and CDR2 sequences are SQVTM and ANQGSEA. Trimming shortened V by 5 bases and J by 2 bases, and 14 bases separated the two germline ends. The CDR3 length is 14 residues. The DNA of the CDR3 is TGCAGCGTTCCCCGGGGGACGGACACAGATACGCAGTATTTT. Protein sequence: CSVPRGTDTDTQYF.

The CDR3 DNA is TGTGCCAGCAGGAGAGGTGCAACTAATGAAAAACTGTTTTTT. Amino acid sequence: CASRRGATNEKLFF. The V and J genes are TRBV27 and TRBJ1-4; no clear D. Germline-derived CDR1 and CDR2 are MNHEY and SMNVEV (reference sequence). Trimming shortened V by 6 bases and J by 0 bases, and 8 bases separated the two germline ends. This CDR3 contains 14 residues.

The J gene is TRBJ2-1, the V gene TRBV18; 8 bases are shared with TRBD2. The length of the CDR3 is 14 residues. After removal of 0 bases from V and 9 bases from J, the junction contained 4 bases not matched to a gene. Germline CDR1 and CDR2: KGHSH and LQKENI. CDR3 DNA sequence: TGTGCCAGCTCACCACCGGGGGCGGGAGGTGAGCAGTTCTTC. It translates to CASSPPGAGGEQFF.

This clone was seen more than once but under ten times. The V call is TRBV19, the J call TRBJ2-2, with 7 bases matching TRBD2. From germline, CDR1 is LNHDA and CDR2 SQIVND (reference sequence). Trimming removed 7 bases from V and 5 bases from J; junction bases left unmatched: 13. The CDR3 has 16 amino acids. The CDR3 loop is CASTADGGSRTGELFF. CDR3 coding DNA: TGTGCCAGTACCGCTGATGGCGGGAGTAGAACCGGGGAGCTGTTTTTT.